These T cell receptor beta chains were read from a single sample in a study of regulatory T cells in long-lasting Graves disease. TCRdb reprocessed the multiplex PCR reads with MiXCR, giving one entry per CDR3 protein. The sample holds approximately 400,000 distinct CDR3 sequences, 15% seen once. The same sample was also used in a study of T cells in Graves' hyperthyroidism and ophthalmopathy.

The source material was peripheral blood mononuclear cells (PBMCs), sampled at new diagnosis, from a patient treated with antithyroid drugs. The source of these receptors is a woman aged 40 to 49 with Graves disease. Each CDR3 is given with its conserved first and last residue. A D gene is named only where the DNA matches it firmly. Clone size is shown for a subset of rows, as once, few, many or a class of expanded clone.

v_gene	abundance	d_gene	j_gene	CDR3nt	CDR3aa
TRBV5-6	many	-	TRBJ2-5	TGTGCCAGCAGCTTAGGTCGTGGAGAGACCCAGTACTTC	CASSLGRGETQYF
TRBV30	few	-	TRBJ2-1	TGTGCCTGGAGCACGGGGGGCGGGGCCTACAATGAGCAGTTCTTC	CAWSTGGGAYNEQFF
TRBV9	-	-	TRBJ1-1	TGTGCCAGCAGCGTAGAAGTCTACACTGAAGCTTTCTTT	CASSVEVYTEAFF
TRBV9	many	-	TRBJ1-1	TGTGCCAGCAGCGTAGACGGGGGGAACACTGAAGCTTTCTTT	CASSVDGGNTEAFF
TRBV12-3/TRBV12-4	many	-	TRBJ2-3	TGTGCCAGCAACCCCCTGGGCAGCATGGACACGCAGTATTTT	CASNPLGSMDTQYF
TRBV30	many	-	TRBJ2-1	TGTGCCTGGAGTGTATGGGTCTACAATGAGCAGTTCTTC	CAWSVWVYNEQFF
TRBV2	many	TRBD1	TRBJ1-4	TGTGCCAGCAGTGTCCGGACAGGGGTGGGAAAACTGTTTTTT	CASSVRTGVGKLFF
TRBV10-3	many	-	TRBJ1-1	TGTGCCATTGGAGCGGTTTCGGGGAGAGGTGAAGCTTTCTTT	CAIGAVSGRGEAFF
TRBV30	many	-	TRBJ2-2	TGTGCCTGGAGTCCACCAAACACCGGGGAGCTGTTTTTT	CAWSPPNTGELFF
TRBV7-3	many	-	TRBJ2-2	TGTGCCAGCAGCTTAAAAGGACAGAACACCGGGGAGCTGTTTTTT	CASSLKGQNTGELFF
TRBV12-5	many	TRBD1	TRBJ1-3	TGTGCTAGTGGTTTGCCGACAGGGTTCGGAAACACCATATATTTT	CASGLPTGFGNTIYF
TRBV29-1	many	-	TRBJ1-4	TGCAGCGTTTCTCTTAATGAAAAACTGTTTTTT	CSVSLNEKLFF
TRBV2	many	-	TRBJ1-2	TGTGCCAGCAGTTTTAACCCAGACAGCCACAATGGCTACACCTTC	CASSFNPDSHNGYTF
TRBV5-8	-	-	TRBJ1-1	TGTGCCAGCAGCTTCGGCGGGGCGTCTGGTGAAGCTTTCTTT	CASSFGGASGEAFF
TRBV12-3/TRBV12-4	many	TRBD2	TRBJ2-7	TGTGCCAGCAGTACAGGACTAGCCTACGAGCAGTACTTC	CASSTGLAYEQYF
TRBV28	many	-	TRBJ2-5	TGTGCCAGCACGAGGGGGGGAGAGACCCAGTACTTC	CASTRGGETQYF
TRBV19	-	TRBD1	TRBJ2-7	TGTGCCAGTAGGACTACAGGGGGCGCAGGGTACGAGCAGTACTTC	CASRTTGGAGYEQYF
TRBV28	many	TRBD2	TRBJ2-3	TGTGCCAGCAGTCTCCCCGGGACTAGCGTACTCACAGATACGCAGTATTTT	CASSLPGTSVLTDTQYF
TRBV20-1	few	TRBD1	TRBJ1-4	TGCAGTGCTAGACCACCCTACAGGGGGGCTAATGAAAAACTGTTTTTT	CSARPPYRGANEKLFF
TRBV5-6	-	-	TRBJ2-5	TGTGCCAGCAGCTTGGGTTTCCGGGGGGCCGGAGAGACCCAGTACTTC	CASSLGFRGAGETQYF
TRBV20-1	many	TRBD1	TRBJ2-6	TGCAGTGCTCTCAAACAGGGGACTGGGGCCAACGTCCTGACTTTC	CSALKQGTGANVLTF
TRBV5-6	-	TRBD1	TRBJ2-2	TGTGCCAGCAGCTTGTACAGGGGTAGGAGGGAGCTGTTTTTT	CASSLYRGRRELFF
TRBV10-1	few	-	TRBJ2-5	TGCGCCAGCAGTGATGGGGGATTAGAGACCCAGTACTTC	CASSDGGLETQYF
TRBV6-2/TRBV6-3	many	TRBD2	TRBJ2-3	TGTGCCAGCAGACCAAGCGGGAGGTCAGATACGCAGTATTTT	CASRPSGRSDTQYF
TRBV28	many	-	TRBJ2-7	TGTGCCAGCAGTCGCGAGCTCTACGAGCAGTACTTC	CASSRELYEQYF
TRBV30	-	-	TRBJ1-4	TGTGCCTGGAGTGGCATTGCAACTAATGAAAAACTGTTTTTT	CAWSGIATNEKLFF
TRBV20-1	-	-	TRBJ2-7	TGCAGTGCTAGAGATCGGAGCGACGGCGCCTACGAGCAGTACTTC	CSARDRSDGAYEQYF
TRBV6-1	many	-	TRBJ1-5	TGTGCCAGCAGTGAATCATTCTCCGTGGCAGTCAATCAGCCCCAGCATTTT	CASSESFSVAVNQPQHF
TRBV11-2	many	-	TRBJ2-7	TGTGCCAGCAGCTTTGGCACGGCCTACGAGCAGTACTTC	CASSFGTAYEQYF
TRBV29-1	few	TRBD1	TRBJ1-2	TGCAGCGTCGACAGGGAGGACTATGGCTACACCTTC	CSVDREDYGYTF
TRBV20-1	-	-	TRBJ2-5	TGCAGTGCTAATAAAGGTCGACAACAAGAGACCCAGTACTTC	CSANKGRQQETQYF
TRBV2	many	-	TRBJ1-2	TGTGCCGGATCAGGAATTAAACGCTTGGACTATGGCTACACCTTC	CAGSGIKRLDYGYTF
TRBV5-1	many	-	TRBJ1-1	TGCGCCAGCAGCTTGGACAGACAGTATGAAGCTTTCTTT	CASSLDRQYEAFF
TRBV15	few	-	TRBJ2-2	TGTGCCACCAGCCCATCCATCGGGGAGGCCGGGGAGCTGTTTTTT	CATSPSIGEAGELFF
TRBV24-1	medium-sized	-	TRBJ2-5	TGTGCCACCGGAGAGTCCCCTCTGGAGACCCAGTACTTC	CATGESPLETQYF
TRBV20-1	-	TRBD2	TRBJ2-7	TGCAGTGCTGACTCGACTAGCGGAAGGAGCTCCTACGAGCAGTACTTC	CSADSTSGRSSYEQYF
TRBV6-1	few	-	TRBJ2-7	TGTGCCAGCAGTCAATCGGGGGAATCCTACGAGCAGTACTTC	CASSQSGESYEQYF
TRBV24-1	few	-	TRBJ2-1	TGTGCCACCAGTGATTTGTGGTTCAATGAGCAGTTCTTC	CATSDLWFNEQFF
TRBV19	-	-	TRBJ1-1	TGTGCCAGTAGTATAAGGGCGGACACTGAAGCTTTCTTT	CASSIRADTEAFF
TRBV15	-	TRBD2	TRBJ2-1	TGTGCCACCAGCAGGGATCGACTAGCGGGCTACAATGAGCAGTTCTTC	CATSRDRLAGYNEQFF
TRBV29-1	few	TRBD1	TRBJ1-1	TGCAGCGTTGATCCCTCCGGGTGGCAGGGGGCTGAAGCTTTCTTT	CSVDPSGWQGAEAFF
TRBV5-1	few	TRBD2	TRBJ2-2	TGCGCCAGCAGCTTGGCCCTGGGACTAGCAGTGGGCGGGGAGCTGTTTTTT	CASSLALGLAVGGELFF
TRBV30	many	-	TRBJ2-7	TGTGCCCGCAAACAGGGCCCTAGCTCCTACGAGCAGTACTTC	CARKQGPSSYEQYF
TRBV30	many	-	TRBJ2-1	TGTGCCTGGAGTGGGTGGGAGAAGGGCAATGAGCAGTTCTTC	CAWSGWEKGNEQFF
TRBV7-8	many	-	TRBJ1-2	TGTGCCAGCAGCTTCTACTTAAGAGGACCTACTAACTATGGCTACACCTTC	CASSFYLRGPTNYGYTF
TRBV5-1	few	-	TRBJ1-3	TGCGCCAGCAGCCTAGGACACGTCTCTGGAAACACCATATATTTT	CASSLGHVSGNTIYF
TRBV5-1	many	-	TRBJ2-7	TGCGCCAGCAGCTTTGGGGCCGCCTACGAGCAGTACTTC	CASSFGAAYEQYF
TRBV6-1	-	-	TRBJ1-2	TGTGCCAGCAGCCTACGCAGGGAGAACTATGGCTACACCTTC	CASSLRRENYGYTF
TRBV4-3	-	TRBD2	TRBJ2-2	TGCGCCAGCAGCCCAGAGGGCCTAGCGGGAGGAAGAACCGGGGAGCTGTTTTTT	CASSPEGLAGGRTGELFF
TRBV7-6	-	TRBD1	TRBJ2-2	TGTGCCAGCAGCCACGGACAGGGGGCCGGCACCGGGGAGCTGTTTTTT	CASSHGQGAGTGELFF
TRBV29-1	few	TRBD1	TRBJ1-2	TGCAGCGACCGGGACAGTAGAGACTATGGCTACACCTTC	CSDRDSRDYGYTF
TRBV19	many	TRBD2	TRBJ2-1	TGTGCCAGTAGTACGAGACTAGCGGGACCTTACAATGAGCAGTTCTTC	CASSTRLAGPYNEQFF
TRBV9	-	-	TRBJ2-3	TGTGCCAGCAGCACCGAGGGTAGCGCCCCGCGCGGTTTT	CASSTEGSAPRGF
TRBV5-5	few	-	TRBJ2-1	TGTGCCAGCAGCTGGGACGACAATGAGCAGTTCTTC	CASSWDDNEQFF
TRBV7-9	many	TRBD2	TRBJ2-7	TGTGCCAGCAGCTTATTCGTGCTAGCGGGCGGCGAGCAGTACTTC	CASSLFVLAGGEQYF